Shown below are 13 T cell receptor beta chains from a single sample sequenced in a study of shared T cell receptors in the human thymus. Sequenced by immunoSEQ multiplex PCR; TCRdb stores in-frame clones only, minus some. The sample shows some 640,000 clones, 70% to 90% of them seen only once. These data are also associated with another study on human thymus T cells.

Sequencing used thymocytes. These receptors came from a boy younger than two with a congenital heart defect.

Only one count was recorded for this clone. The chain couples TRBV6-1 to TRBJ1-2; D not resolved. The CDR3 length is 10 residues. Germline-derived CDR1 and CDR2 are MNHNS and SASEGT. Trimming took 10 bases from V and 13 from J, leaving 16 bases between them. CDR3 residues: CATKRGRVTF. The CDR3 coding sequence is TGTGCCACCAAACGAGGGAGGGTCACCTTC.

In this sample, this clone turned up a few times. J is TRBJ1-2 and V is TRBV6-1; D remains ambiguous. CDR1 is MNHNS and CDR2 is SASEGT in the germline V gene. The CDR3 is made up of 13 amino acids. The V end lost 7 bases, the J end lost 0 bases, and 9 bases lay between the germline ends. DNA for the CDR3: TGTGCCAGCACTCCAGGCACTAACTATGGCTACACCTTC. Residues: CASTPGTNYGYTF.

This clone was seen only once. The chain carries TRBV4-1 and TRBJ2-7; 10 bases map to TRBD2. The CDR3 has 15 residues. The germline CDR1 and CDR2 sequences are MGHRA and YSYEKL. The trim removed 1 base at V and 2 bases at J, leaving 2 bases unmatched. The chain's CDR3 is CASSQGLAGPYEQYF. CDR3 bases: TGCGCCAGCAGCCAAGGACTAGCGGGCCCCTACGAGCAGTACTTC.

The chain employs TRBV7-2 and TRBJ1-6; no clear D. The CDR3 is 16 amino acids. Deletions cut 1 base from V and 2 bases from J, with 9 bases between. Germline V gene data show CDR1 as SGHTA and CDR2 as FQGNSA. CDR3 sequence (DNA): TGTGCCAGCAGCTTAGATGGGGAGGCCTATAATTCACCCCTCCACTTT. Its translation is CASSLDGEAYNSPLHF.

The J gene is TRBJ2-7, the V gene TRBV4-3; D is possibly TRBD2 (5 bases). Germline CDR1 is LGHNA and CDR2 is YSLEER. The CDR3 runs 14 residues. The V end was cut by 0 bases, the J end by 7 bases, with 13 bases between. The CDR3 loop is CASSQDWAGEEQYF. CDR3 DNA: TGCGCCAGCAGCCAAGATTGGGCTGGGGAGGAGCAGTACTTC.

This clone was detected only once. The chain joins TRBV5-4 to TRBJ1-1; tentative D call: TRBD1 (5 bases). The CDR3 totals 13 residues. The V gene's germline CDR1 is SGHNT and CDR2 YYREEE (reference sequence). V lost 4 bases to trimming and J lost 5 bases, with 12 bases between them. The CDR3 spells CASSPLGGTEAFF. The CDR3 DNA follows: TGTGCCAGCAGCCCTTTGGGGGGGACTGAAGCTTTCTTT.

The chain links TRBV11-2 to TRBJ2-4, with TRBD2 as a possible D gene (6 bases). Trimming pared 3 bases from V and 0 bases from J, leaving 9 bases between. The CDR3 is 15 residues long. CDR1 SGHAT and CDR2 FQNNGV come from the germline V gene. Here the CDR3 reads CASSFPGEAKNIQYF. CDR3 nucleotides: TGTGCCAGCAGCTTCCCGGGGGAAGCCAAAAACATTCAGTACTTC. Filled out from reference TRBV11-2 and TRBJ2-4, the complete variable domain reads EAGVAQSPRYKIIEKRQSVAFWCNPISGHATLYWYQQILGQGPKLLIQFQNNGVVDDSQLPKDRFSAERLKGVDSTLKIQPAKLEDSAVYLCASSFPGEAKNIQYFGAGTRLSVL.

This CDR3 reads CASSSRGHKAREQYF. Here the CDR3 DNA reads TGTGCCAGCAGTTCCCGGGGACATAAAGCCCGCGAGCAGTACTTC. V is TRBV28 and J is TRBJ2-7, with a tentative D call TRBD1 (6 bases). Looked up from germline, CDR1 is MDHEN and CDR2 is SYDVKM. This CDR3 is built from 15 residues. V gave up 4 bases and J gave up 6 bases, with 19 bases separating them.

CDR3 protein: CASSRTGRTSGNTIYF. The CDR3, as DNA: TGTGCCAGCTCCCGGACAGGGAGGACCTCTGGAAACACCATATATTTT. V and J are TRBV18 and TRBJ1-3, with 8 bases lining up with TRBD1. Germline CDR1 reads KGHSH; CDR2 reads LQKENI. V trimming: 6 bases; J trimming: 0 bases; junction bases outside the gene matches: 7. The CDR3 is 16 residues long.

The J gene is TRBJ1-1, the V gene TRBV4-2; 7 nucleotides agree with TRBD1. Trimming removed 5 bases from V and 3 bases from J; junction bases left unmatched: 9. The CDR3 is 15 amino acids. Germline assignment: CDR1 LGHNA and CDR2 YNFKEQ. For the CDR3, the DNA is TGTGCCAGCAGCAGACACAGGGGAAAGGACACTGAAGCTTTCTTT. This encodes CASSRHRGKDTEAFF.

This clone was observed once. The chain couples TRBV9 to TRBJ2-1, with 10 bases that match TRBD2. J was trimmed by 4 bases and V by 0 bases; bases with no gene match: 10. Looked up from germline, CDR1 is SGDLS and CDR2 is YYNGEE. The CDR3 spans 18 residues. The DNA of the CDR3 is TGTGCCAGCAGCGTAGTCCCCCGGACTAGCGGACAATACAATGAGCAGTTCTTC. Translated, it gives CASSVVPRTSGQYNEQFF.

The V and J genes are TRBV4-3 and TRBJ2-7, with 9 bases matching TRBD2. Per germline, CDR1 LGHNA and CDR2 YSLEER. Trimming removed 3 bases from V and 6 bases from J; junction bases left unmatched: 12. This CDR3 spans 16 amino acids. The CDR3 DNA reads as TGCGCCAGCAGCCACGAAGCCGGGACTAGCAAGTGCGAGCAGTACTTC. Translating it yields CASSHEAGTSKCEQYF.

This clone was seen only once. Here the CDR3 reads CASSPTPYRGRDGYTF. Here the CDR3 DNA reads TGTGCCAGCAGTCCGACGCCCTACAGGGGGCGTGATGGCTACACCTTC. This chain connects TRBV28 to TRBJ1-2, with 9 bases matching TRBD1. The CDR3 is 16 residues long. The V gene end was trimmed by 5 bases and the J gene end by 6 bases; junction bases not matched to a gene: 13. Germline loops: CDR1 MDHEN, CDR2 SYDVKM.